A selection of T cell receptor beta chains follows, all from one sample in a study of spatial heterogeneity in lung cancer. MiXCR, applied by TCRdb to the 5' RACE reads, yields one record per CDR3 protein. The table includes about 100,000 distinct CDR3 sequences, approximately 4.4% detected once. The material was lung tumor tissue, obtained at surgery. The origin of the receptors is a male donor with early-stage non-small cell lung cancer. The CDR3 runs from the conserved cysteine through the conserved F or W. A D gene is named only where the DNA matches it firmly. The size of a clone is reported for some rows only, either as once, few or many, or as a class for expanded clones.

d_call | clone_size | cdr3_length | j_call | v_call | cdr3_aa | cdr3_nt
NA | many | 15 | TRBJ1-5 | TRBV4-1 | CASSQDWGRHQPQHF | TGCGCCAGCAGCCAAGATTGGGGCAGACATCAGCCCCAGCATTTT
NA | many | 13 | TRBJ2-3 | TRBV11-2 | CASSFALTDTQYF | TGTGCCAGCAGCTTTGCCTTGACAGATACGCAGTATTTT
TRBD2 | medium-sized | 15 | TRBJ2-7 | TRBV20-1 | CSARVPSGSVWEQYF | TGCAGTGCTAGAGTTCCTAGCGGGAGTGTCTGGGAGCAGTACTTC
NA | many | 14 | TRBJ1-2 | TRBV9 | CASSVADGGRGYTF | TGTGCCAGCAGCGTAGCTGATGGTGGAAGGGGCTACACCTTC
TRBD2 | many | 15 | TRBJ2-5 | TRBV20-1 | CSARGTSGFQETQYF | TGCAGTGCTAGAGGGACTAGCGGGTTCCAAGAGACCCAGTACTTC
TRBD2 | many | 14 | TRBJ2-2 | TRBV6-5 | CASSRTSGTGELFF | TGTGCCAGCAGCCGGACTAGCGGGACCGGGGAGCTGTTTTTT
NA | few | 15 | TRBJ2-3 | TRBV25-1 | CASSEFVGDTDTQYF | TGTGCCAGCAGTGAATTTGTCGGGGACACAGATACGCAGTATTTT
NA | few | 13 | TRBJ2-7 | TRBV5-1 | CASRQDWPGEQYF | TGCGCCAGCAGACAGGACTGGCCCGGCGAGCAGTACTTC
TRBD1 | few | 13 | TRBJ2-3 | TRBV4-1 | CASSQTGQDTQYF | TGCGCCAGCAGCCAGACAGGGCAAGATACGCAGTATTTT
NA | many | 15 | TRBJ1-4 | TRBV28 | CASSTLDATNEKLFF | TGTGCCAGCAGTACCCTGGATGCAACTAATGAAAAACTGTTTTTT
NA | many | 13 | TRBJ2-7 | TRBV20-1 | CSARLDSSHEQYF | TGCAGTGCTCGACTCGACAGCAGCCACGAGCAGTACTTC
NA | many | 14 | TRBJ2-7 | TRBV11-1 | CASSLTGRPYEQYF | TGTGCCAGCAGCTTAACGGGCAGACCATACGAGCAGTACTTC
TRBD2 | NA | 20 | TRBJ2-1 | TRBV3-1 | CASSPWSGRASSGSYNEQFF | TGTGCCAGCAGCCCCTGGAGCGGGAGGGCAAGTTCGGGGTCCTACAATGAGCAGTTCTTC
NA | many | 14 | TRBJ1-1 | TRBV20-1 | CSANTPGMNTEAFF | TGCAGTGCAAACACCCCAGGGATGAACACTGAAGCTTTCTTT
TRBD1 | many | 13 | TRBJ2-7 | TRBV12-3/TRBV12-4 | CASSPQGAGEQYF | TGTGCCAGCAGCCCACAGGGGGCTGGGGAGCAGTACTTC
NA | many | 16 | TRBJ2-4 | TRBV5-1 | CVWRRVRALAKNIQYF | TGCGTCTGGCGGAGGGTTAGGGCCCTAGCCAAAAACATTCAGTACTTC
TRBD2 | many | 18 | TRBJ2-7 | TRBV6-6 | CASSYAAKTSGFLYEQYF | TGTGCCAGCAGTTATGCCGCGAAGACTAGCGGGTTTCTCTACGAGCAGTACTTC
TRBD2 | many | 16 | TRBJ2-1 | TRBV4-1 | CASSQFGGSVTDEQFF | TGCGCCAGCAGCCAGTTTGGCGGGAGTGTTACCGATGAGCAGTTCTTC
NA | few | 16 | TRBJ2-4 | TRBV28 | CASGERTVLAKNIQYF | TGTGCCAGCGGGGAACGGACAGTCCTAGCCAAAAACATTCAGTACTTC
TRBD1 | many | 15 | TRBJ1-5 | TRBV2 | CASSRGTEPNQPQHF | TGTGCCAGCAGTCGGGGGACAGAACCTAATCAGCCCCAGCATTTT
TRBD2 | many | 15 | TRBJ2-1 | TRBV2 | CASSYLAGPGNEQFF | TGTGCCAGCAGTTATCTAGCGGGGCCCGGCAATGAGCAGTTCTTC
NA | many | 14 | TRBJ1-6 | TRBV5-6 | CASSLGPRNSPLHF | TGTGCCAGCAGCTTAGGCCCCCGGAATTCACCCCTCCACTTT
NA | NA | 15 | TRBJ1-4 | TRBV28 | CASSFYLSTNEKLFF | TGTGCCAGCAGTTTCTACCTATCGACTAATGAAAAACTGTTTTTT
TRBD1 | many | 15 | TRBJ1-6 | TRBV4-2 | CASSGQEINNSPLHF | TGTGCCAGCAGCGGACAGGAAATAAATAATTCACCCCTCCACTTT
NA | few | 14 | TRBJ2-3 | TRBV11-3 | CASSVGRSTDTQYF | TGTGCCAGCAGCGTCGGCCGGTCGACAGATACGCAGTATTTT
NA | many | 14 | TRBJ2-5 | TRBV5-1 | CASSPGSTQETQYF | TGCGCCAGCAGCCCGGGTAGCACCCAAGAGACCCAGTACTTC
TRBD2 | many | 17 | TRBJ2-3 | TRBV11-2 | CASSLLPGLGSTDTQYF | TGTGCCAGCAGCTTACTTCCGGGACTAGGTAGCACAGATACGCAGTATTTT
NA | medium-sized | 9 | TRBJ1-2 | TRBV6-5 | CAPRGGYTF | TGTGCCCCCAGGGGTGGCTACACCTTC
NA | many | 14 | TRBJ1-3 | TRBV28 | CASSSGSLRDTIYF | TGTGCCAGCAGTTCCGGGTCTCTTCGGGACACCATATATTTT
TRBD1 | many | 15 | TRBJ1-4 | TRBV3-1 | CASSRRQGPAEKLFF | TGTGCCAGCAGTCGAAGACAGGGGCCCGCGGAAAAACTGTTTTTT
NA | NA | 13 | TRBJ2-7 | TRBV29-1 | CSVGEGEAYEQYF | TGCAGCGTTGGGGAGGGGGAGGCCTACGAGCAGTACTTC
TRBD2 | few | 17 | TRBJ2-3 | TRBV3-1 | CASSQGLAALGRNTQYF | TGTGCCAGCAGCCAAGGACTAGCGGCCTTAGGACGGAATACGCAGTATTTT
TRBD2 | many | 15 | TRBJ2-3 | TRBV20-1 | CSADRASGITDTQYF | TGCAGTGCCGATCGGGCTAGCGGAATCACAGATACGCAGTATTTT
NA | many | 15 | TRBJ2-7 | TRBV7-9 | CASSMDSRFLYEQYF | TGTGCCAGCAGCATGGACTCCCGGTTTCTCTACGAGCAGTACTTC
TRBD2 | few | 14 | TRBJ2-7 | TRBV28 | CASLAGEVSYEQYF | TGTGCCAGCTTAGCGGGGGAGGTGTCCTACGAGCAGTACTTC
NA | many | 16 | TRBJ1-5 | TRBV5-1 | CASSLEPQGGNQPQHF | TGCGCCAGCAGCTTGGAGCCACAGGGAGGCAATCAGCCCCAGCATTTT
NA | many | 14 | TRBJ2-2 | TRBV3-1 | CASSQEWQNGELFF | TGTGCCAGCAGCCAAGAGTGGCAGAACGGGGAGCTGTTTTTT
NA | many | 14 | TRBJ2-3 | TRBV9 | CASSVTGVLDTQYF | TGTGCCAGCAGCGTAACAGGTGTTCTGGATACGCAGTATTTT
NA | NA | 15 | TRBJ2-7 | TRBV28 | CASSLSSLGGREQYF | TGTGCCAGCAGTTTATCATCCCTCGGAGGGCGCGAGCAGTACTTC
NA | many | 14 | TRBJ2-3 | TRBV9 | CASSVFGRSDTQYF | TGTGCCAGCAGCGTATTCGGGAGATCCGATACGCAGTATTTT